These 18 T cell receptor beta chains were all obtained from the same sample, sequenced in a study of T cell responses to AZD1222 COVID-19 vaccine. Clones were read by immunoSEQ multiplex PCR, and TCRdb kept only the in-frame ones, dropping some. This sample has 100,000 to 150,000 clones, with around 90% found just once. The starting material was peripheral blood, obtained on day 0 of AZD1222 vaccination. These receptors were obtained from an adult in good health.

V usage is TRBV19 and J usage is TRBJ1-4; D remains unclear. Per the germline V gene, CDR1 is LNHDA and CDR2 is SQIVND (reference sequence). V was shortened by 5 bases and J by 6 bases, with 16 bases between the two germline ends. This CDR3 has 15 amino acids. DNA of the CDR3: TGTGCCAGTAGTCCCCGGAGAATAGGCGATGAAAAACTGTTTTTT. This gives the protein CASSPRRIGDEKLFF.

The gene calls are TRBV7-9 and TRBJ1-4; 9 bases match TRBD1. CDR3 length: 18 residues. Germline CDR1 SEHNR, CDR2 FQNEAQ (reference sequence). The trim removed 4 bases at V and 0 bases at J, leaving 9 bases unmatched. CDR3 coding DNA: TGTGCCAGCAGCTCCACTGACAGGGGGGTAGCAACTAATGAAAAACTGTTTTTT. It translates to CASSSTDRGVATNEKLFF.

This clone was recorded only once. This chain joins TRBV5-1 and TRBJ2-7; no clear D. This CDR3 has 13 amino acids. Trimming shortened V by 5 bases and J by 1 base, and 10 bases separated the two germline ends. Per germline, CDR1 SGHRS and CDR2 YFSETQ. The CDR3 DNA reads as TGCGCCAGCAGTCGCCAGCAATCCTACGAGCAGTACTTC. It is translated as CASSRQQSYEQYF.

This rearrangement joins TRBV10-3 to TRBJ2-7; 7 bases line up with TRBD1. From germline, CDR1 is ENHRY and CDR2 SYGVKD. The CDR3 contains 15 residues. The trim removed 3 bases at V and 3 bases at J, leaving 8 bases unmatched. DNA of the CDR3: TGTGCCATCAGTGACCCGGGAAGGGGGCTCTACGAGCAGTACTTC. Translation gives CAISDPGRGLYEQYF.

The J gene is TRBJ2-7, the V gene TRBV9, with D possibly matching TRBD1 (5 bases). CDR1 is SGDLS and CDR2 is YYNGEE in the germline V gene. The V gene lost 0 bases and the J gene lost 2 bases, with 15 bases spanning the gap. This CDR3 is built from 16 residues. The CDR3 region is CASSVAGQGQPYEQYF. CDR3 sequence (DNA): TGTGCCAGCAGCGTAGCTGGGCAGGGCCAACCCTACGAGCAGTACTTC.

This rearrangement joins TRBV9 to TRBJ2-3; 8 nucleotides match TRBD2. Germline values: CDR1 SGDLS, CDR2 YYNGEE. This CDR3 has 20 residues. V lost 4 bases, J lost 0 bases, and 19 bases stayed unmatched. The CDR3 bases are TGTGCCAGCAGCCCCGGGGGGGTAGGGGGGAAAAGGGAGAGCACAGATACGCAGTATTTT. Translation gives CASSPGGVGGKRESTDTQYF.

DNA of the CDR3: TGTGCCAGCAGCTTGCCCGGGACAGGGGTTAACTATGGCTACACCTTC. Translating gives CASSLPGTGVNYGYTF. V usage is TRBV5-8 and J usage is TRBJ1-2, with 10 bases fitting TRBD1. Looked up from germline, CDR1 is SGHTS and CDR2 is YDEGEE. This CDR3 has 16 amino acids. The ends lost 1 base at V and 1 base at J; junction bases unmatched: 4.

J is TRBJ1-5 and V is TRBV19; D may be TRBD1 (6 bases). The germline V gene has CDR1 LNHDA and CDR2 SQIVND (reference sequence). The CDR3 spans 15 residues. Between the trimmed V and J ends, which lost 9 bases and 2 bases, there was a span of 17 bases. The CDR3 loop is CASLAGGLGNQPQHF. The CDR3, as DNA: TGTGCCAGCCTTGCCGGGGGCTTAGGCAATCAGCCCCAGCATTTT.

The chain links TRBV7-2 to TRBJ1-2, with D tentatively TRBD1 (6 bases). Deletions cut 5 bases from V and 4 bases from J, with 11 bases between. The CDR3 is made up of 13 amino acids. The germline V gene encodes CDR1 SGHTA and CDR2 FQGNSA. The CDR3 DNA is TGTGCCAGCAGCATTGGACAGCTCTATGGCTACACCTTC. Protein product: CASSIGQLYGYTF. Based on the CDR3 plus reference TRBV7-2 and TRBJ1-2, the full variable domain is GAGVSQSPSNKVTEKGKDVELRCDPISGHTALYWYRQSLGQGLEFLIYFQGNSAPDKSGLPSDRFSAERTGGSVSTLTIQRTQQEDSAVYLCASSIGQLYGYTFGSGTRLTVV.

The chain recombines TRBV5-1 with TRBJ2-7; D remains ambiguous. This CDR3 contains 18 residues. The germline CDR1 and CDR2 sequences are SGHRS and YFSETQ. The germline V and J ends were trimmed by 0 bases and 0 bases, with 19 bases remaining between them. Here the CDR3 DNA reads TGCGCCAGCAGCTTGGGGTATTCGGCAGGCAGCACCTCCTACGAGCAGTACTTC. Its translation: CASSLGYSAGSTSYEQYF.

This clone came up once. This sequence joins TRBV5-5 and TRBJ2-5; the D gene is possibly TRBD1 (6 bases). Per the germline V gene, CDR1 is SGHKS and CDR2 is YYEKEE (reference sequence). V gave up 4 bases and J gave up 5 bases, with 18 bases separating them. The CDR3 loop spans 15 amino acids. DNA of the CDR3: TGTGCCAGCAGCCCACAGGGAATTCTCGAGGAGACCCAGTACTTC. It specifies CASSPQGILEETQYF.

The chain combines TRBV3-1 (or the pseudogene TRBV3-2) with TRBJ2-7; D may be TRBD1 (5 bases). Trimming took off 1 base at V and 2 bases at J, with 9 bases between the two ends. CDR1 and CDR2 (germline): LGHDT, YNNKEL (reference sequence). This CDR3 has 14 residues. Written as DNA, the CDR3 is TGTGCCAGCAGCCAAGGGGCGGACACCTACGAGCAGTACTTC. Residues: CASSQGADTYEQYF.

The chain links TRBV18 to TRBJ1-2, with D uncertain. The V gene's germline CDR1 is KGHSH and CDR2 LQKENI. The CDR3 covers 15 residues. The V end was cut by 5 bases, the J end by 0 bases, with 13 bases between. Here the CDR3 reads CASSTSVAANYGYTF. In nucleotides, the CDR3 is TGTGCCAGCTCAACTTCGGTAGCAGCTAACTATGGCTACACCTTC.

Only one count was recorded for this clone. V usage is TRBV4-1 and J usage is TRBJ2-5, with TRBD2 matching 10 bases. Germline V CDR1 and CDR2: MGHRA, YSYEKL. The length of the CDR3 is 16 residues. With V trimmed by 1 base and J by 4 bases, 6 bases remained unmatched. The CDR3 here is CASSQGSSSGRETQYF. Written as DNA, the CDR3 is TGCGCCAGCAGCCAAGGTAGTTCTAGCGGGAGAGAGACCCAGTACTTC.

This clone was counted a single time. The V and J genes are TRBV6-1 and TRBJ2-2; perhaps TRBD2 as D (7 bases). The length of the CDR3 is 13 residues. V was clipped by 8 bases and J by 5 bases, with 12 bases between them. Germline lookup yields CDR1 MNHNS and CDR2 SASEGT. The DNA for the CDR3 is TGTGCCAGCGAGGGGGGGAGGACCGGGGAGCTGTTTTTT. Its protein product is CASEGGRTGELFF.

The chain joins TRBV15 to TRBJ1-5; TRBD1 matches 8 bases. Germline trimming cut 2 bases from V and 6 bases from J; bases unmatched to any gene: 6. Germline assignment: CDR1 LNHNV and CDR2 YYDKDF (reference sequence). This CDR3 spans 15 amino acids. The CDR3 here is CATSRSTGAFQPQHF. CDR3 nucleotide sequence: TGTGCCACCAGCAGATCGACAGGGGCCTTTCAGCCCCAGCATTTT.

The V and J genes are TRBV9 and TRBJ1-6; weak D call: TRBD1 (5 bases). Trimming took 3 bases from V and 9 from J, leaving 13 bases between them. Germline V gene sequence: CDR1 SGDLS, CDR2 YYNGEE. The CDR3 loop spans 14 amino acids. The chain's CDR3 is CASSEDTYLSPLHF. The CDR3, as DNA: TGTGCCAGCAGCGAGGACACGTATCTTTCACCCCTCCACTTT.

This chain joins TRBV30 and TRBJ2-7, with 8 bases lining up with TRBD1. Germline loops: CDR1 GTSNPN, CDR2 SVGIG (reference sequence). The CDR3 runs 14 residues. With 4 bases clipped from V and 2 bases from J, the junction kept 7 bases outside the gene matches. CDR3 residues: CAWTPGQAPYEQYF. CDR3 sequence (DNA): TGTGCCTGGACCCCGGGACAGGCCCCCTACGAGCAGTACTTC.